These 24 T cell receptor beta chains were sequenced from one sample in a study of T-cell reconstitution after alpha-beta-depleted transplantation in children. Library preparation (for TCRbeta) was performed with unique molecular identifiers. TCRdb passed the PCR reads through MiXCR, listing each CDR3 protein once. Among approximately 350,000 distinct CDR3 sequences listed, about an eighth were seen once. The sequencing here drew on PBMCs, taken from the stem cell graft. These receptors all stem from a human donor who donated a stem cell graft to a child with Fanconi anemia.

V and J are TRBV20-1 and TRBJ2-2; the D gene is possibly TRBD2 (6 bases). The germline V gene encodes CDR1 DFQATT and CDR2 SNEGSKA (reference sequence). This CDR3 comprises 15 residues. Trimming pared 6 bases from V and 4 bases from J, leaving 18 bases between. The CDR3 loop reads CSARAGDSLTGELFF. In DNA form, the CDR3 reads TGCAGTGCCAGGGCCGGGGACTCACTCACCGGGGAGCTGTTTTTT.

This clonotype has at least ten counts. The chain links TRBV12-3 or TRBV12-4 to TRBJ2-2, with 8 bases that match TRBD1. V lost 1 base and J lost 7; bases outside the gene matches: 8. The CDR3 runs to 16 residues. CDR3 DNA sequence: TGTGCCAGCAGTTTAGGCCAGGGGGCAGGGGACGGGGAGCTGTTTTTT. Its protein is CASSLGQGAGDGELFF.

V gene TRBV7-8 combines with J gene TRBJ2-7; 9 bases line up with TRBD1. V was clipped by 3 bases and J by 3 bases; unmatched bases: 6. Germline lookup yields CDR1 SGHVS and CDR2 FQNEAQ. The CDR3 extends over 15 amino acids. This chain's CDR3 is CASSFAGQGIYEQYF. The CDR3 DNA follows: TGTGCCAGCAGCTTCGCGGGACAGGGAATCTACGAGCAGTACTTC.

This chain links TRBV29-1 with TRBJ2-2; D not certain. The V end was cut by 2 bases, the J end by 8 bases, with 6 bases between. The CDR3 contains 11 residues. Germline V lookup: CDR1 SQVTM, CDR2 ANQGSEA. CDR3 coding DNA: TGCAGCGTTGAATGGGCAGGGGAGCTGTTTTTT. It specifies CSVEWAGELFF.

This clonotype was found a few times. The chain has TRBV28 and TRBJ2-2; D gene uncertain. The germline V gene has CDR1 MDHEN and CDR2 SYDVKM. This CDR3 comprises 17 residues. The ends were cut back, 2 bases at V and 2 bases at J, with 15 bases in the middle. The CDR3 protein is CASSLMRRQSNTGELFF. The CDR3, as DNA: TGTGCCAGCAGTTTAATGAGGCGACAATCAAACACCGGGGAGCTGTTTTTT.

This chain connects TRBV6-5 to TRBJ2-3; 10 bases match TRBD2. Germline CDR1 MNHEY, CDR2 SVGAGI. With V trimmed by 0 bases and J by 1 base, 10 bases remained unmatched. The CDR3 runs to 19 residues. CDR3 region: CASSYSLPLSGGRTDTQYF. CDR3 sequence (DNA): TGTGCCAGCAGTTACTCCTTACCTCTTAGCGGGGGGCGCACAGATACGCAGTATTTT.

This clonotype was found a few times. V and J are TRBV12-3 or TRBV12-4 and TRBJ2-7; 10 bases line up with TRBD2. The CDR3 runs 14 residues. V trimming: 6 bases; J trimming: 6 bases; junction bases outside the gene matches: 8. CDR3 amino acids: CASRLAGDTSEQYF. The CDR3 region has the DNA TGTGCCAGCAGGCTAGCGGGGGATACCTCCGAGCAGTACTTC.

The chain uses TRBV29-1 and TRBJ2-5; D call uncertain. CDR3 length: 13 residues. V lost 3 bases and J lost 3, with 11 bases in between. Per the germline V gene, CDR1 is SQVTM and CDR2 is ANQGSEA. The CDR3 DNA is TGCAGCGTTGATGGTAACAGAGAAGAGACCCAGTACTTC. Translation gives CSVDGNREETQYF.

Ten or more counts support this clonotype. J is TRBJ2-4 and V is TRBV27; possible D gene TRBD1, 5 bases. Germline V lookup: CDR1 MNHEY, CDR2 SMNVEV (reference sequence). V was shortened by 5 bases and J by 8 bases, with 16 bases between the two germline ends. This CDR3 contains 14 residues. The DNA for the CDR3 is TGTGCCAGCAGTCGCCGGACAATCCCGGACATTCAGTACTTC. Translating gives CASSRRTIPDIQYF.

This clonotype occurred many times. CDR3 loop: CASSLYMGTGGRNSPLHF. The CDR3 nucleotides read TGTGCCAGCAGCTTATATATGGGGACAGGGGGCCGAAATTCACCCCTCCACTTT. The chain couples TRBV7-8 to TRBJ1-6, with 12 nucleotides matching TRBD1. Germline V gene data show CDR1 as SGHVS and CDR2 as FQNEAQ. J gave up 7 bases and V 2 bases, and 9 bases lay outside the gene matches. This CDR3 has 18 amino acids.

This rearrangement joins TRBV2 to TRBJ1-1; D remains ambiguous. V lost 0 bases, J lost 11 bases, and 13 bases lay in between. This CDR3 spans 13 amino acids. Germline V lookup: CDR1 SNHLY, CDR2 FYNNEI. CDR3 DNA: TGTGCCAGCAGTGAAGCAACGGAGACGGTGGCTTTCTTT. Protein: CASSEATETVAFF.

The chain carries TRBV6-1 and TRBJ2-1, with a weak D call TRBD2 (6 bases). Germline CDR1 and CDR2: MNHNS and SASEGT. This CDR3 has 16 residues. V was clipped by 6 bases and J by 0 bases, with 15 bases between them. CDR3 nucleotides: TGTGCCAGCAGGGCTAGGGGAGGAACCTCCTACAATGAGCAGTTCTTC. Its translation is CASRARGGTSYNEQFF.

This clonotype has only a few counts. V is TRBV5-1 and J is TRBJ2-7; D may be TRBD1 or TRBD2 (5 bases each). V lost 4 bases to trimming and J lost 0 bases, with 17 bases between them. From germline, CDR1 is SGHRS and CDR2 YFSETQ. CDR3 length: 16 amino acids. The CDR3 nucleotides read TGCGCCAGCAGCGGACCCTCCGGGACGGACTCCTACGAGCAGTACTTC. Translating gives CASSGPSGTDSYEQYF.

This clonotype was counted only a few times. V usage is TRBV11-3 and J usage is TRBJ1-1; 9 bases are a match to TRBD1. CDR3 length equals 20 residues. CDR1 is SGHNT and CDR2 is YENEEA in the germline V gene. V trimming: 4 bases; J trimming: 2 bases; junction bases outside the gene matches: 20. The CDR3 is CASSSPWTGASFRRNTEAFF. The CDR3 coding sequence is TGTGCCAGCAGCTCACCCTGGACAGGGGCCTCTTTTAGACGTAACACTGAAGCTTTCTTT. Full variable domain (missing parts from reference TRBV11-3 and TRBJ1-1): EAGVVQSPRYKIIEKKQPVAFWCNPISGHNTLYWYLQNLGQGPELLIRYENEEAVDDSQLPKDRFSAERLKGVDSTLKIQPAELGDSAVYLCASSSPWTGASFRRNTEAFFGQGTRLTVV.

This chain joins TRBV28 and TRBJ2-5; 10 nucleotides match TRBD1. Unmatched junction bases numbered 6, after V lost 5 bases and J lost 3 bases. Germline values: CDR1 MDHEN, CDR2 SYDVKM. The CDR3 is 15 amino acids. The CDR3 coding sequence is TGTGCCAGCAGTGTGACAGGGGGCCGGAAAGAGACCCAGTACTTC. This codes for CASSVTGGRKETQYF. Based on the CDR3 plus reference TRBV28 and TRBJ2-5, the full variable domain is DVKVTQSSRYLVKRTGEKVFLECVQDMDHENMFWYRQDPGLGLRLIYFSYDVKMKEKGDIPEGYSVSREKKERFSLILESASTNQTSMYLCASSVTGGRKETQYFGPGTRLLVL.

This clonotype was seen a few times. This rearrangement joins TRBV6-1 to TRBJ1-2; the D gene is possibly TRBD1 (6 bases). Germline CDR1 and CDR2: MNHNS and SASEGT. V was trimmed by 4 bases and J by 2 bases, leaving 17 bases between them. This CDR3 comprises 16 residues. The CDR3 here is CASSAGGDRRNYGYTF. The CDR3 region has the DNA TGTGCCAGCAGTGCTGGTGGAGACAGGAGAAACTATGGCTACACCTTC.

The V and J genes are TRBV4-1 and TRBJ2-1; the D gene is possibly TRBD2 (5 bases). V dropped 1 base and J dropped 8 bases, with 15 bases sitting between them. The CDR3 length is 15 residues. Germline V gene lookup returns CDR1 MGHRA and CDR2 YSYEKL. The CDR3 DNA reads TGCGCCAGCAGCCAAGCCGGGAACAAACGGGATGAGCAGTTCTTC. Protein product: CASSQAGNKRDEQFF.

This sequence joins TRBV7-8 and TRBJ1-1; D remains unclear. Trimming took 3 bases from V and 0 from J, leaving 11 bases between them. The CDR3 sequence is 15 residues long. From germline, CDR1 is SGHVS and CDR2 FQNEAQ. The CDR3 DNA reads TGTGCCAGCAGCTTTCGGAACACTTTGAACACTGAAGCTTTCTTT. The encoded protein is CASSFRNTLNTEAFF.

The chain joins TRBV4-3 to TRBJ1-2, with TRBD1 identical over 9 bases. V lost 3 bases, J lost 1 base, and 12 bases stayed unmatched. The CDR3 has 18 residues. The germline gives CDR1 LGHNA, CDR2 YSLEER. CDR3 coding DNA: TGCGCCAGCAGCCATGTTACAGGGGGCACCAACTTTAACTATGGCTACACCTTC. Its protein is CASSHVTGGTNFNYGYTF.

The sample holds a few counts of this clonotype. The V and J genes are TRBV6-2 or TRBV6-3 and TRBJ1-1, with TRBD1 matching over 8 bases. Germline V gene lookup returns CDR1 MNHEY and CDR2 SVGEGT. The J segment lost 4 bases and the V segment lost 9 bases, leaving 4 bases of the junction unmatched. The CDR3 runs to 12 residues. Here the CDR3 reads CASQQGGTEAFF. The CDR3 bases are TGTGCCAGTCAACAGGGGGGCACTGAAGCTTTCTTT.

This clonotype occurred a few times. The chain joins TRBV10-2 to TRBJ1-2, with unresolved D. The CDR3 consists of 13 residues. The V end lost 3 bases, the J end lost 3 bases, and 8 bases lay between the germline ends. Germline CDR1 WSHSY, CDR2 SAAADI. CDR3 coding DNA: TGCGCCAGCAGTGAAGTAACGGACTATGGCTACACCTTC. This codes for CASSEVTDYGYTF.

CDR3 loop: CASSSTADSWGMNTEAFF. CDR3 coding DNA: TGCGCCAGCAGCTCTACAGCCGATTCTTGGGGCATGAACACTGAAGCTTTCTTT. The chain joins TRBV5-1 to TRBJ1-1, with D possibly matching TRBD1 (5 bases). V shed 3 bases and J shed 0 bases, with 21 bases lying between them. The CDR3 consists of 18 residues. CDR1 SGHRS and CDR2 YFSETQ come from the germline V gene.

The chain recombines TRBV4-2 with TRBJ2-2, with D possibly being TRBD1 or TRBD2 (5 bases each). V lost 3 bases to trimming and J lost 7 bases, with 12 bases between them. Per germline, CDR1 LGHNA and CDR2 YNFKEQ. The CDR3 totals 14 residues. The CDR3 sequence is CASSQRGGGGELFF. CDR3 in DNA: TGTGCCAGCAGCCAGAGGGGCGGAGGCGGGGAGCTGTTTTTT.

This clonotype was picked up a small number of times. This rearrangement joins TRBV9 to TRBJ1-2; perhaps TRBD1 as D (6 bases). The CDR3 spans 16 residues. With 1 base removed from V and 2 bases from J, the gap between germline ends came to 15 bases. From germline, CDR1 is SGDLS and CDR2 YYNGEE. The CDR3 loop is CASSVMVQGTNYGYTF. Here the CDR3 DNA reads TGTGCCAGCAGCGTAATGGTGCAGGGGACCAACTATGGCTACACCTTC.